This T cell receptor (beta chain) was profiled in a study of breast tumors, draining lymph nodes, adjacent tissues. The study's findings and limits: Data fit most tumor T cells coming from lymph node, expanding in tumor. That most tumor T cells come from lymph nodes remained unproven. Compared with lymph nodes, tumors were less diverse; compared with nontumor tissue, more.

Via MiXCR, TCRdb re-called the multiplex PCR reads, giving one row per CDR3 protein. The sample holds about 300,000 distinct CDR3 sequences, 30% to 35% seen once. With regard to this clonotype: Its antigen is unidentified. A junction end diverges from the germline sequence, so it may reflect a read error.

Axillary draining lymph nodes of breast cancer patients supplied the node samples. The germline V gene has CDR1 SGHAT and CDR2 FQNNGV. The CDR3 runs to 15 residues. The receptor's source is a female donor with breast cancer. Some clones in this sample may be carry-over from other donors' samples. The chain recombines TRBV11-2 with TRBJ2-3; TRBD1 matches at 9 bases. The source material was axillary lymph node tissue. CDR3 DNA: TGTGCCCGCAGCCCGGGACAGGGAAGCACAGATACGCGGTATTTT. It is translated as CARSPGQGSTDTRYF.